The subject of this entry is one T cell receptor beta chain. The antigen it binds to is not known. No base quality values were provided; no much bigger clone lies one nucleotide off. These data are taken from a study of blood T cell repertoires in COVID-19 (dated by TCRdb to the early 2020s). Turning to the overall study: Samples covering the acute and convalescent phases of COVID-19 were provided by collaborators in the United States, Italy and Spain. Where available, HLA class I and class II types were taken from metadata supplied by the sample provider and were not determined by assay-based typing. The repertoires were released in a freely available public database intended as a resource for research on the immune response to SARS-CoV-2. Samples came from the ongoing ImmuneRACE study (first 160 participants) plus 1,254 subjects from 6 global collaborators. The prospective study material was composed of cDNA or gDNA derived from T cells, B-cell-depleted T cells, or PBMCs. The sample metadata nearly always contained a de-identified subject ID, COVID-19 status, age in years and sex. Subjects who had been exposed to COVID-19, were actively infected with it, or had recovered from it provided the deeply sampled blood TCRbeta repertoires that made up the dataset.

Study-wide findings and limitations: The quantity of clinical and demographic metadata differed by source and by participant and was supplied without curation.

The junction carries 13 bases between V and J, which are trimmed by 3 bases and 2 bases respectively. The CDR3, from cysteine to phenylalanine, totals 15 residues. Only the CDR3 DNA is retained, 45 bases long and in frame from the first base. CDR1 LNHNV and CDR2 YYDKDF were looked up in the germline V gene (reference sequence). The collaborating institutions used their own protocols to collect whole blood in K2EDTA tubes. For TCRbeta analysis, collaborators shipped samples as frozen whole blood, isolated PBMCs, or DNA extracted from either of those sample types. TCRbeta CDR3 regions were amplified from genomic DNA by means of the immunoSEQ Assay, a bias-controlled multiplex PCR. Processing in the source paper ran as follows. Nucleated cell counts per sample were estimated from amplification of reference gene primers within the assay. To quantify the absolute abundance of each unique TCRbeta CDR3 rearrangement, sequence reads were collapsed and filtered. For each sample, productive Simpson clonality was calculated by taking the square root of Simpson's diversity index across productive rearrangements. In its TCRdb copy, this immuneACCESS table keeps in-frame sequences only and misses some clones. Where compared with another copy, unresolved V genes explain less than half of these, and the others have no known cause. V and J calls and clone size are as listed in that table; D and trimming were resolved from the DNA. A total of 250,000 to 300,000 clones appear in this sample, 70% to 90% of them only once. The top ten clonotypes cover 8% to 13% of the sample.

Sequenced input: peripheral blood. The source is a woman in her 70s with acute or convalescent COVID-19. The sequence is built from TRBV15 and TRBJ1-2; TRBD1 is possibly the D segment (5 matching bases). The sequence in DNA is TGTGCCACCAGCAGGTCACAGGCCAGAAACTATGGCTACACCTTC. This codes for CATSRSQARNYGYTF.